These 17 T cell receptor beta chains share one sample of origin, sequenced in a study of blood T cell repertoires in COVID-19. Method: immunoSEQ multiplex PCR; TCRdb's copy keeps in-frame clones and lacks some. The table includes more than 150,000 clones, 75% to 90% detected once. Sequenced sample: peripheral blood. All receptors derive from a woman in her thirties or forties with acute or convalescent COVID-19.

V and J are TRBV6-6 and TRBJ2-7; tentatively, D is TRBD1 (6 bases). Germline V CDR1 and CDR2: MNHNY, SVGAGI (reference sequence). This CDR3 spans 13 amino acids. V was trimmed by 6 bases and J by 6 bases, leaving 15 bases between them. CDR3 protein: CASSPIDRREQYF. The CDR3, as DNA: TGTGCCAGCAGCCCAATAGACAGGCGCGAGCAGTACTTC.

The chain has TRBV4-1 and TRBJ2-2; 8 bases fit TRBD2. Germline V CDR1 and CDR2: MGHRA, YSYEKL. J was trimmed by 5 bases and V by 3 bases; bases with no gene match: 11. The length of the CDR3 is 17 residues. The CDR3 coding sequence is TGCGCCAGCAGCCACCCTGCCGGGAGGGCCCGGACCGGGGAGCTGTTTTTT. It specifies CASSHPAGRARTGELFF.

V gene TRBV7-8 combines with J gene TRBJ1-1; D not resolved. From germline, CDR1 is SGHVS and CDR2 FQNEAQ. V lost 11 bases and J 6 bases, leaving 13 bases between the germline ends. The CDR3 is 11 residues long. The CDR3 region is CAVQPRSEAFF. CDR3 sequence (DNA): TGTGCCGTCCAACCGCGGTCTGAAGCTTTCTTT.

The gene calls are TRBV29-1 and TRBJ1-2, with unresolved D. Germline V lookup: CDR1 SQVTM, CDR2 ANQGSEA. Trimming left V 6 bases short and J 2 bases short, with 22 bases between. This CDR3 is built from 16 residues. The CDR3 region is CSVSSGFAAVNYGYTF. Written as DNA, the CDR3 is TGCAGCGTCTCCTCGGGATTTGCCGCCGTCAACTATGGCTACACCTTC.

CDR3: CASRRTFTDTQYF. The CDR3 bases are TGTGCCAGCAGGAGGACTTTCACAGATACGCAGTATTTT. V is TRBV12-3 or TRBV12-4 and J is TRBJ2-3; tentative D call: TRBD2 (5 bases). There are 13 residues in the CDR3. Trimming removed 6 bases from V and 2 bases from J, with 9 bases in between.

This chain joins TRBV7-2 and TRBJ2-5; 15 positions agree with TRBD2. Trimming took 3 bases from V and 5 from J; bases not matched to a gene: 13. CDR3 length equals 19 residues. CDR1 is SGHTA, CDR2 FQGNSA, per germline. CDR3 sequence: CASSFLGTSGGLVGETQYF. CDR3 coding DNA: TGTGCCAGCAGCTTCTTGGGGACTAGCGGGGGGCTTGTCGGGGAGACCCAGTACTTC.

This chain links TRBV29-1 with TRBJ2-1; a possible D gene is TRBD2 (5 bases). The CDR3 consists of 11 residues. Trimming removed 6 bases from V and 4 bases from J, with 7 bases in between. CDR1 is SQVTM and CDR2 is ANQGSEA in the germline V gene. The CDR3 is CSVERYNEQFF. CDR3 nucleotides: TGCAGCGTCGAGCGGTACAATGAGCAGTTCTTC.

This chain connects TRBV23-1 to TRBJ1-3, with D possibly matching TRBD1 (6 bases). TRBV23-1 is an ORF, and what it does is uncertain. CDR3 length: 16 residues. V shed 7 bases and J shed 4 bases, with 20 bases lying between them. The CDR3 here is CASTLSPGQGGNTIYF. The CDR3 coding sequence is TGCGCCAGCACCCTAAGTCCGGGACAAGGAGGAAACACCATATATTTT.

Note on this clone: At the DNA level, this CDR3 is encoded by other sequences in the same sample as well. V gene TRBV30 combines with J gene TRBJ2-7, with D hard to call. Germline values: CDR1 GTSNPN, CDR2 SVGIG (reference sequence). This CDR3 spans 11 amino acids. V lost 2 bases, J lost 0 bases, and 2 bases lay in between. The CDR3 reads CAWSLSYEQYF. For the CDR3, the DNA is TGTGCCTGGAGTCTCTCCTACGAGCAGTACTTC.

V and J are TRBV4-1 and TRBJ2-2; 7 bases align to TRBD2. The germline V gene has CDR1 MGHRA and CDR2 YSYEKL. V lost 8 bases to trimming and J lost 5 bases; unmatched junction nucleotides: 8. The CDR3 is made up of 14 amino acids. The DNA for the CDR3 is TGCGCCAGCTCCCCCCTGGGGGGGACCGGGGAGCTGTTTTTT. It yields the protein CASSPLGGTGELFF.

V is TRBV29-1 and J is TRBJ2-5; TRBD1 aligns across 9 bases. V dropped 8 bases and J dropped 5; count of bases not matched to a gene: 6. The germline gives CDR1 SQVTM, CDR2 ANQGSEA. This CDR3 is 12 amino acids long. Here the CDR3 DNA reads TGCAGCCAACAGGGGGCCGGGGAGACCCAGTACTTC. Translation: CSQQGAGETQYF.

This chain links TRBV7-2 with TRBJ2-7, with D perhaps TRBD2 (6 bases). The germline V and J ends were trimmed by 6 bases and 2 bases, with 11 bases remaining between them. The germline gives CDR1 SGHTA, CDR2 FQGNSA. The CDR3 totals 13 residues. The CDR3 bases are TGTGCCAGCAGTAACCGACTAGCCTACGAGCAGTACTTC. Its translation: CASSNRLAYEQYF.

This sequence joins TRBV7-9 and TRBJ2-5, with unresolved D. Germline lookup yields CDR1 SEHNR and CDR2 FQNEAQ (reference sequence). V lost 1 base, J lost 0 bases, and 6 bases lay in between. The CDR3 is 14 amino acids. CDR3 in DNA: TGTGCCAGCAGCTTAGACAGCCACCAAGAGACCCAGTACTTC. Protein sequence: CASSLDSHQETQYF.

The chain uses TRBV14 and TRBJ2-5, with 7 bases fitting TRBD1. J was trimmed by 7 bases and V by 1 base; bases with no gene match: 6. This CDR3 region has 14 residues. Germline CDR1 and CDR2: SGHDN and FVKESK. In nucleotides, the CDR3 is TGTGCCAGCAGCCAAGGACAGGGAGCAGGGACCCAGTACTTC. Amino acid sequence: CASSQGQGAGTQYF.

This sequence joins TRBV5-1 and TRBJ2-1, with 12 positions matching TRBD2. The junction had 14 bases not matched to a gene; V was cut back by 3 bases and J by 7 bases. The CDR3 consists of 18 residues. The V gene's germline CDR1 is SGHRS and CDR2 YFSETQ. CDR3 amino acids: CASSWLTTRTSGKNEQFF. The CDR3 DNA is TGCGCCAGCAGCTGGTTAACTACCCGGACTAGCGGGAAGAATGAGCAGTTCTTC.

The chain carries TRBV7-2 and TRBJ1-2; maybe TRBD1 (5 bases). V was pared by 1 base and J by 7 bases, with 19 bases between. CDR3 size: 16 residues. In germline, CDR1 is SGHTA, CDR2 FQGNSA. The DNA of the CDR3 is TGTGCCAGCAGCTTAGTTCCAGGGTCGGTCTTTGGTGGCTACACCTTC. Amino acid sequence: CASSLVPGSVFGGYTF.

The gene calls are TRBV18 and TRBJ2-4; maybe TRBD2 (6 bases). Germline V lookup: CDR1 KGHSH, CDR2 LQKENI. Trimming pared 0 bases from V and 0 bases from J, leaving 9 bases between. The CDR3 runs to 16 residues. The chain's CDR3 is CASSPPGGLAKNIQYF. The CDR3 DNA is TGTGCCAGCTCACCACCGGGGGGATTAGCCAAAAACATTCAGTACTTC. The whole variable domain, filled in from reference TRBV18 and TRBJ2-4, reads NAGVMQNPRHLVRRRGQEARLRCSPMKGHSHVYWYRQLPEEGLKFMVYLQKENIIDESGMPKERFSAEFPKEGPSILRIQQVVRGDSAAYFCASSPPGGLAKNIQYFGAGTRLSVL.